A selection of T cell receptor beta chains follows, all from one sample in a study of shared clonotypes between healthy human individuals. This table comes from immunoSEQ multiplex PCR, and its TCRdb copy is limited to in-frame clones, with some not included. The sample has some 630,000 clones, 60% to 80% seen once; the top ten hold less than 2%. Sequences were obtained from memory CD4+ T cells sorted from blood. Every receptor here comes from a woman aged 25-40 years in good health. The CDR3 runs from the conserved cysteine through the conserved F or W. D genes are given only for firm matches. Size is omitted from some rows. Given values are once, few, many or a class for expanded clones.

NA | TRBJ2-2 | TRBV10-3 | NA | TGTGCCATCAGTGAGATAGCGTTTGGCACCGGGGAGCTGTTTTTT | CAISEIAFGTGELFF
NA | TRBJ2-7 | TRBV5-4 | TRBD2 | TGTGCCAGCAGCTTGGGGGGGACTAGCGGGAACGAGCAGTACTTC | CASSLGGTSGNEQYF
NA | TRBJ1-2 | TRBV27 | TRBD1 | TGTGCCAGCAGAGACAGGGGAGCAAACTATGGCTACACCTTC | CASRDRGANYGYTF
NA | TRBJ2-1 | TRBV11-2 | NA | TGTGCCAGCAGCTTAGAAGGCCAGGGGCCCTACAATGAGCAGTTCTTC | CASSLEGQGPYNEQFF
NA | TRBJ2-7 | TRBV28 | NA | TGTGCCAGCAGGGGGGCCCTCCCCTACGAGCAGTACTTC | CASRGALPYEQYF
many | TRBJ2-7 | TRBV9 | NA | TGTGCCAGCAGCGTAGGCATAACCCGGGACTCCCTAGGCGGCGAGCAGTACTTC | CASSVGITRDSLGGEQYF
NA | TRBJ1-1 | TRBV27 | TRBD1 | TGTGCCAGCAGCTACCTCCGGGACAGGGGGCAGACTGAAGCTTTCTTT | CASSYLRDRGQTEAFF
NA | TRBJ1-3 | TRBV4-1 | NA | TGCGCCAGCAGCCAAGGATACTCTGGAAACACCATATATTTT | CASSQGYSGNTIYF
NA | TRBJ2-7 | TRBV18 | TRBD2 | TGTGCCAGCTCACCGGGGGCGGGAGGAATAGTCGAGCAGTACTTC | CASSPGAGGIVEQYF
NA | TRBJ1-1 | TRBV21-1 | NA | TGTGCCAGCAGCAAGACAAGGACAGGGACAATTGGGAACACTGAAGCTTTCTTT | CASSKTRTGTIGNTEAFF
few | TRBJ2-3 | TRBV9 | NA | TGTGCCAGCAGCTCCCGGGGGCGGGGTAGCACAGATACGCAGTATTTT | CASSSRGRGSTDTQYF
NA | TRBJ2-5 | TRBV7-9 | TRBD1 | TGTGCCAGCAGCTTGGGACAGGGGATTACTCAAGAGACCCAGTACTTC | CASSLGQGITQETQYF
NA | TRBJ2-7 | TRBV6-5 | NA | TGTGCCAGCAGCAGACAGGCGACCTACGAGCAGTACTTC | CASSRQATYEQYF
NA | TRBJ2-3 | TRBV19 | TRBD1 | TGTGCCAGTAGCCCCCGGACAGGGTCTAGCACAGATACGCAGTATTTT | CASSPRTGSSTDTQYF
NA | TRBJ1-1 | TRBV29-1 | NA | TGCAGCGCTCTACCCGACATAGGATCTGAAGCTTTCTTT | CSALPDIGSEAFF
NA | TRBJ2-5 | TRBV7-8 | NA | TGTGCCAGCAGCTTAGTCGGCGCCCAAGAGACCCAGTACTTC | CASSLVGAQETQYF
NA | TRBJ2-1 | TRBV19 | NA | TGTGCCAGTAGTCCTGAGGGGAACTACAATGAGCAGTTCTTC | CASSPEGNYNEQFF
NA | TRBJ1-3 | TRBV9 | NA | TGTGCCAGCAGCCGGCACTACTCTGGAAACACCATATATTTT | CASSRHYSGNTIYF
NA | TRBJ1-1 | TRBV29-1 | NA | TGCAGCGTCCGGGAGTCAAACACTGAAGCTTTCTTT | CSVRESNTEAFF
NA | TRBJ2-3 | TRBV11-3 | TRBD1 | TGTGCCAGCAGCTTAAGACAGGGGACAGATACGCAGTATTTT | CASSLRQGTDTQYF
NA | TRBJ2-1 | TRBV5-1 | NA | TGCGCCAGCAGCTTGGGGGCCGGGGGTTACGACAATGAGCAGTTCTTC | CASSLGAGGYDNEQFF
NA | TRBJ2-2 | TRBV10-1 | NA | TGCGCCAGCGGTAAGGCCGCGAACACCGGGGAGCTGTTTTTT | CASGKAANTGELFF
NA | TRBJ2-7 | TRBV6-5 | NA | TGTGCCAGCAGCCTACGGGGGTCCTACGAGCAGTACTTC | CASSLRGSYEQYF
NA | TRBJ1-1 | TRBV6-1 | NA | TGTGCCAGCAGTGGGAGAGGTGGGAACACTGAAGCTTTCTTT | CASSGRGGNTEAFF
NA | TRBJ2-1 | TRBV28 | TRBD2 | TGTGCCAGCAGTCCCTCTAGCGGGAGGGCGGTTTGGGGCAATGAGCAGTTCTTC | CASSPSSGRAVWGNEQFF
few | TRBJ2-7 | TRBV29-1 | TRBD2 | TGCAGCGTTAAGAAAGGGGCGGGAGAGTACGAGCAGTACTTC | CSVKKGAGEYEQYF
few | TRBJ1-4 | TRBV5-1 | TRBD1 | TGCGCCAGCAGCGTTGGACAGGGAACTAATGAAAAACTGTTTTTT | CASSVGQGTNEKLFF
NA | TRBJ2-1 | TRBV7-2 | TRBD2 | TGTGCCAGCAGCTTTCTAGCGGGACGGTACAATGAGCAGTTCTTC | CASSFLAGRYNEQFF
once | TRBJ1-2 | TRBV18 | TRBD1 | TGTGCCAGCTCACAGGGACAGCGAGGAGGATATGGCTACACCTTC | CASSQGQRGGYGYTF
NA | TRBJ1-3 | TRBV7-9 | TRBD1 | TGTGCCAGCAGCGAGGGACAGCCGCTCTCTGGAAACACCATATATTTT | CASSEGQPLSGNTIYF
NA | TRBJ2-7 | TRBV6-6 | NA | TGTGCCAGCACGGACCACTATAGCGCCGCCTACGAGCAGTACTTC | CASTDHYSAAYEQYF
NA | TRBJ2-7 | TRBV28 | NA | TGTGCCAGCAGTCGTCCGTCGGGGTTGAACGAGCAGTACTTC | CASSRPSGLNEQYF
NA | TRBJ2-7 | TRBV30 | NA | TGTGCCTGGAGTTCCCATGCGGGAGAGCAGTACTTC | CAWSSHAGEQYF
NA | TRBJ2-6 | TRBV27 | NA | TGTGCCAGCAGTTTAAGTACTGGGGCCAACGTCCTGACTTTC | CASSLSTGANVLTF
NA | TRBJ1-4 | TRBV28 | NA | TGTGCCAGCAGTCCAGGAGGGCGTAATGAAAAACTGTTTTTT | CASSPGGRNEKLFF
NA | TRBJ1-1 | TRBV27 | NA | TGTGCCAGCAGTTTATCGGCCCGATGGACGCTGAACACTGAAGCTTTCTTT | CASSLSARWTLNTEAFF
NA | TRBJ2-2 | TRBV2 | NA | TGTGCCAGCAGTGTGGTCGGGGAGCTGTTTTTT | CASSVVGELFF
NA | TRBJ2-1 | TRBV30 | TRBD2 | TGTGCCTGGAGGAGCGGGAGCGGCATTGAGCAGTTCTTC | CAWRSGSGIEQFF
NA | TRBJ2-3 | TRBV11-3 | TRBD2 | TGTGCCAGCAGCCGTCGGACTAGCGGGAATCGCACAGATACGCAGTATTTT | CASSRRTSGNRTDTQYF
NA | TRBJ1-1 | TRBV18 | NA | TGTGCCAGCTCCGAGTTCCGAGACATGAACACTGAAGCTTTCTTT | CASSEFRDMNTEAFF